This T cell receptor beta chain was observed in a study of T cell repertoires in aging, cancer and after chemotherapy. The overall study: Patients with chronic lymphocytic leukemia were sampled before and after fludarabine- or bendamustine-based chemotherapy. The whole study produced a dataset of roughly 8.6 million TCR reads.

Peripheral blood genomic DNA, not sorted cells or RNA, was the template. CDR1 LNHDA and CDR2 SQIVND come from the germline V gene (reference sequence). V was pared by 9 bases and J by 5 bases, with 25 bases between. The CDR3 extends over 16 amino acids. Rearranged V-D-J TRB sequences were amplified with a mixed TRB-A/B primer pool. TCRdb used MiXCR to reprocess the multiplex PCR reads, holding one entry per CDR3 protein. The table has several thousand distinct CDR3 sequences, roughly 31% seen once. This TCR derives from a human donor with a blood cancer. The donor label of this sample is uncertain. The chain is built from TRBV19 and TRBJ1-1, with D possibly matching TRBD1 (5 bases). The source material was blood. The CDR3 DNA sequence: TGTGCCAGCAAACCCGGGACCAGTGGGATTTGGACTGAAGCTTTCTTT. This translates into CASKPGTSGIWTEAFF.